These 31 T cell receptor beta chains share one sample of origin, sequenced in a study of beta chain features in type 1 diabetes. Expressed TCRB transcripts were sequenced because the isolated RNA had all been reverse transcribed beforehand. Some clones are missing from TCRdb's copy, which holds only in-frame ones; the method was immunoSEQ multiplex PCR. The sample shows 65,000 to 100,000 clones, 25% to 35% of them seen only once. What was sequenced was stem cell memory CD4+ T cells from blood. The receptors were gathered from a woman under 30 in good health.

The V gene is TRBV5-1, the J gene TRBJ1-2, with D perhaps matching TRBD1 (6 bases). CDR3 size: 13 residues. CDR1 is SGHRS and CDR2 is YFSETQ in the germline V gene. Trimming took 0 bases from V and 8 from J, leaving 11 bases between them. The CDR3 here is CASSLEGHSGYTF. In DNA form, the CDR3 reads TGCGCCAGCAGCTTGGAGGGACACTCCGGCTACACCTTC.

V usage is TRBV7-2 and J usage is TRBJ2-7, with D unclear. Germline V gene data show CDR1 as SGHTA and CDR2 as FQGNSA. V dropped 2 bases and J dropped 6 bases, with 14 bases sitting between them. The CDR3 loop spans 14 amino acids. The CDR3 protein is CASSLRPVGGEQYF. CDR3 coding DNA: TGTGCCAGCAGCTTACGCCCTGTTGGCGGCGAGCAGTACTTC. Full variable domain (outside the CDR3, taken from reference TRBV7-2 and TRBJ2-7): GAGVSQSPSNKVTEKGKDVELRCDPISGHTALYWYRQSLGQGLEFLIYFQGNSAPDKSGLPSDRFSAERTGGSVSTLTIQRTQQEDSAVYLCASSLRPVGGEQYFGPGTRLTVT.

The rearrangement joins TRBV5-5 to TRBJ2-2; 8 bases match TRBD1. Trimming removed 0 bases from V and 2 bases from J; junction bases left unmatched: 6. This CDR3 spans 17 amino acids. Germline V gene data show CDR1 as SGHKS and CDR2 as YYEKEE (reference sequence). CDR3 protein: CASSLGTGTNNTGELFF. For the CDR3, the DNA is TGTGCCAGCAGCTTGGGGACAGGGACAAACAACACCGGGGAGCTGTTTTTT.

The table lists this clone with a few counts. The chain carries TRBV7-2 and TRBJ1-1; possibly TRBD1 for D (5 bases). CDR1 is SGHTA and CDR2 is FQGNSA in the germline V gene. Trimming took off 4 bases at V and 1 base at J, with 10 bases between the two ends. The CDR3 has 14 amino acids. The CDR3: CASSSFGGNTEAFF. For the CDR3, the DNA is TGTGCCAGCAGCTCGTTCGGGGGGAACACTGAAGCTTTCTTT.

This clone appeared once. The J gene is TRBJ1-1, the V gene TRBV10-3; 8 bases align to TRBD1. The CDR3 contains 14 residues. V lost 11 bases and J lost 1; bases outside the gene matches: 9. CDR1 is ENHRY, CDR2 SYGVKD, per germline. In DNA form, the CDR3 reads TGTGCCGCCCGGACAGGGCAGCGGAACACTGAAGCTTTCTTT. Translation: CAARTGQRNTEAFF.

The rearrangement uses TRBV7-8 and TRBJ1-5; D call uncertain. Per the germline V gene, CDR1 is SGHVS and CDR2 is FQNEAQ. V lost 4 bases and J 0 bases, leaving 10 bases between the germline ends. The CDR3 has 15 amino acids. In DNA form, the CDR3 reads TGTGCCAGCAGCTCAAGCTTTCTTAGCAATCAGCCCCAGCATTTT. Protein: CASSSSFLSNQPQHF. The complete variable domain, with remaining parts taken from reference TRBV7-8 and TRBJ1-5, reads GAGVSQSPRYKVAKRGQDVALRCDPISGHVSLFWYQQALGQGPEFLTYFQNEAQLDKSGLPSDRFFAERPEGSVSTLKIQRTQQEDSAVYLCASSSSFLSNQPQHFGDGTRLSIL.

This clone was detected a few times. The chain has TRBV7-2 and TRBJ2-3; the D gene is possibly TRBD1 (6 bases). V was clipped by 5 bases and J by 5 bases, with 11 bases between them. This CDR3 has 13 amino acids. CDR1 SGHTA and CDR2 FQGNSA come from the germline V gene. The CDR3 spells CASSPTGRDTQYF. CDR3 DNA: TGTGCCAGCAGCCCTACAGGGAGAGATACGCAGTATTTT. Using reference TRBV7-2 and TRBJ2-3 for the parts outside the CDR3, the full variable domain is GAGVSQSPSNKVTEKGKDVELRCDPISGHTALYWYRQSLGQGLEFLIYFQGNSAPDKSGLPSDRFSAERTGGSVSTLTIQRTQQEDSAVYLCASSPTGRDTQYFGPGTRLTVL.

About this clone itself: Its ends do not fully match the called genes, so a read error is possible. This chain links TRBV7-7 with TRBJ2-2; TRBD2 aligns across 9 bases. The CDR3 totals 15 residues. CDR1 is SSHAT and CDR2 is FNYEAQ in the germline V gene (reference sequence). The CDR3 loop is CASSSLAGVTGELFF. The CDR3 nucleotides read TGTGCTAGCAGCTCGTTAGCGGGAGTCACCGGGGAGCTGTTTTTT.

A few counts support this clone. This sequence joins TRBV4-2 and TRBJ2-3; 9 bases match TRBD2. Per germline, CDR1 LGHNA and CDR2 YNFKEQ. After removal of 0 bases from V and 0 bases from J, the junction contained 7 bases not matched to a gene. This CDR3 spans 18 amino acids. CDR3 in DNA: TGTGCCAGCAGCCAAGACCAAGGACTAGCGCAGAGCACAGATACGCAGTATTTT. It yields the protein CASSQDQGLAQSTDTQYF.

In DNA form, the CDR3 reads TGTGCCAGCAGCGTTGGACAGAAAGAGACCCAGTACTTC. This sequence encodes CASSVGQKETQYF. The chain links TRBV9 to TRBJ2-5; D perhaps matches TRBD1 (6 bases). This CDR3 contains 13 residues. Trimming cost V 2 bases and J 3 bases, with 8 bases left between them. Germline loops: CDR1 SGDLS, CDR2 YYNGEE. Full variable domain (rest looked up from reference TRBV9 and TRBJ2-5): DSGVTQTPKHLITATGQRVTLRCSPRSGDLSVYWYQQSLDQGLQFLIQYYNGEERAKGNILERFSAQQFPDLHSELNLSSLELGDSALYFCASSVGQKETQYFGPGTRLLVL.

The chain carries TRBV7-2 and TRBJ2-1; 8 bases fit TRBD1. CDR3 length: 15 residues. The germline CDR1 and CDR2 sequences are SGHTA and FQGNSA. J was trimmed by 3 bases and V by 5 bases; bases with no gene match: 6. The CDR3 is CASSIRGLSYNEQFF. The CDR3 region has the DNA TGTGCCAGCAGCATCAGGGGGCTTAGCTACAATGAGCAGTTCTTC.

The table lists this clone with many counts. V is TRBV23-1 and J is TRBJ2-7; maybe TRBD2 (6 bases). TRBV23-1 is sorted into the ORF group, with uncertain function. Trimming removed 7 bases at V and 0 bases at J, with 10 bases between. This CDR3 has 13 residues. CDR3 in DNA: TGCGCCAGCAAAAGGGACTGCTCCTACGAGCAGTACTTC. Protein: CASKRDCSYEQYF.

This clone was recorded a few times. This sequence joins TRBV30 and TRBJ2-7; perhaps TRBD1 as D (6 bases). Looked up from germline, CDR1 is GTSNPN and CDR2 is SVGIG (reference sequence). The CDR3 spans 13 residues. V was clipped by 3 bases and J by 4 bases, with 13 bases between them. The CDR3 protein is CAWSRGLEYEQYF. As DNA, the CDR3 is TGTGCCTGGAGCAGGGGTCTGGAGTACGAGCAGTACTTC. Combining the CDR3 with reference TRBV30 and TRBJ2-7 gives the whole variable domain SQTIHQWPATLVQPVGSPLSLECTVEGTSNPNLYWYRQAAGRGLQLLFYSVGIGQISSEVPQNLSASRPQDRQFILSSKKLLLSDSGFYLCAWSRGLEYEQYFGPGTRLTVT.

This clone was detected only a few times. The rearrangement links TRBV9 to TRBJ2-3, with 15 bases lining up with TRBD2. This CDR3 spans 16 amino acids. V gave up 3 bases and J gave up 5 bases; unmatched junction bases: 4. The V gene's germline CDR1 is SGDLS and CDR2 YYNGEE. The CDR3 is CASSAGLAGGRDTQYF. CDR3 in DNA: TGTGCCAGCAGCGCCGGACTAGCGGGGGGGCGAGATACGCAGTATTTT. The whole variable domain, filled in from reference TRBV9 and TRBJ2-3, reads DSGVTQTPKHLITATGQRVTLRCSPRSGDLSVYWYQQSLDQGLQFLIQYYNGEERAKGNILERFSAQQFPDLHSELNLSSLELGDSALYFCASSAGLAGGRDTQYFGPGTRLTVL.

This chain connects TRBV9 to TRBJ2-2, with TRBD2 matching over 9 bases. Germline V gene sequence: CDR1 SGDLS, CDR2 YYNGEE. The trim removed 0 bases at V and 7 bases at J, leaving 7 bases unmatched. CDR3 size: 16 residues. The CDR3 spells CASSVGLAGVHGELFF. CDR3 DNA: TGTGCCAGCAGCGTAGGGTTAGCGGGAGTCCACGGGGAGCTGTTTTTT.

The sample holds a few counts of this clone. The chain is built from TRBV10-3 and TRBJ1-6; D gene ambiguous. The ends were cut back, 0 bases at V and 7 bases at J, with 13 bases in the middle. CDR3 length: 16 amino acids. Per germline, CDR1 ENHRY and CDR2 SYGVKD. The CDR3 region is CAISESGPLTNSPLHF. The CDR3 DNA reads TGTGCCATCAGTGAGTCCGGTCCCCTGACAAATTCACCCCTCCACTTT.

Only a few counts were recorded for this clone. J is TRBJ2-7 and V is TRBV4-1; D may be TRBD2 (5 bases). Germline values: CDR1 MGHRA, CDR2 YSYEKL. V dropped 4 bases and J dropped 2 bases, with 15 bases sitting between them. This CDR3 contains 15 residues. Written as DNA, the CDR3 is TGCGCCAGCAGCCTTATTGGGGAGCCCCCCTACGAGCAGTACTTC. It is translated as CASSLIGEPPYEQYF.

CDR3 bases: TGTGCCAGCAGCTCAACCTCCTTTAGGTTCTTC. Its translation: CASSSTSFRFF. This chain connects TRBV11-2 to TRBJ2-1; unclear D gene. Germline V CDR1 and CDR2: SGHAT, FQNNGV. The CDR3 runs to 11 residues. Deletions cut 4 bases from V and 15 bases from J, with 13 bases between.

This clone occurred a few times. The gene calls are TRBV6-5 and TRBJ2-7, with 8 nucleotides matching TRBD1. V was clipped by 5 bases and J by 4 bases; unmatched bases: 7. The CDR3 length is 14 residues. Germline loops: CDR1 MNHEY, CDR2 SVGAGI. CDR3 protein: CASSRQGSGYEQYF. DNA of the CDR3: TGTGCCAGCAGTCGACAGGGGTCGGGTTACGAGCAGTACTTC.

A single count supports this clone. The gene calls are TRBV27 and TRBJ1-4; the match to TRBD1 covers 10 bases. V lost 6 bases to trimming and J lost 11 bases; unmatched junction nucleotides: 9. CDR3 length equals 14 residues. The germline gives CDR1 MNHEY, CDR2 SMNVEV (reference sequence). CDR3 coding DNA: TGTGCCAGCAGCCAGAGACAGGGGGCCGAGAAACTGTTTTTT. Translated, it gives CASSQRQGAEKLFF.

This clone was seen more than once but under ten times. The rearrangement uses TRBV5-1 and TRBJ2-1; no clear D gene. Germline V gene lookup returns CDR1 SGHRS and CDR2 YFSETQ. The V and J ends lost 0 bases and 9 bases respectively, with 7 bases between them. The length of the CDR3 is 12 residues. The CDR3 DNA reads TGCGCCAGCAGCTTGGTGCGGAGTGAGCAGTTCTTC. This codes for CASSLVRSEQFF.

This rearrangement joins TRBV11-2 to TRBJ2-3, with D hard to call. Trimming cost V 5 bases and J 3 bases, with 18 bases left between them. The germline gives CDR1 SGHAT, CDR2 FQNNGV. The CDR3 length is 16 residues. The CDR3 loop reads CASSPKALLSTDTQYF. DNA for the CDR3: TGTGCCAGCAGCCCGAAGGCGTTACTAAGTACAGATACGCAGTATTTT.

V and J are TRBV10-3 and TRBJ2-5; TRBD2 matches at 10 bases. Germline CDR1 ENHRY, CDR2 SYGVKD. This CDR3 is 14 amino acids long. V shed 3 bases, J shed 2 bases, and the junction held 0 bases outside the gene matches. CDR3 nucleotide sequence: TGTGCCATCAGTGAACTAGCGGGGCAAGAGACCCAGTACTTC. Translating it yields CAISELAGQETQYF.

This chain joins TRBV9 and TRBJ2-1; D remains ambiguous. The V gene lost 0 bases and the J gene lost 4 bases, with 5 bases spanning the gap. Germline V gene lookup returns CDR1 SGDLS and CDR2 YYNGEE. This CDR3 contains 13 residues. The CDR3 DNA sequence: TGTGCCAGCAGCGTAGATCCTTACAATGAGCAGTTCTTC. Amino acid sequence: CASSVDPYNEQFF.

V gene TRBV7-9 combines with J gene TRBJ1-3; D is possibly TRBD1 (6 bases). The CDR3 totals 16 residues. The germline gives CDR1 SEHNR, CDR2 FQNEAQ (reference sequence). Trimming pared 3 bases from V and 2 bases from J, leaving 14 bases between. DNA of the CDR3: TGTGCCAGCAGCTTTGGACAGCCAGAACCTGGAAACACCATATATTTT. Translated: CASSFGQPEPGNTIYF.

The chain is built from TRBV12-5 and TRBJ2-1; tentatively, D is TRBD1 (7 bases). The CDR3 extends over 13 amino acids. Per germline, CDR1 LGHNT and CDR2 FRNRAP. The V end was cut by 6 bases, the J end by 4 bases, with 10 bases between. The CDR3: CASGGGQYNEQFF. CDR3 coding DNA: TGTGCTAGTGGGGGGGGACAGTACAATGAGCAGTTCTTC.

The J gene is TRBJ2-7, the V gene TRBV18; D ambiguous. With 3 bases removed from V and 7 bases from J, the gap between germline ends came to 19 bases. Germline CDR1 reads KGHSH; CDR2 reads LQKENI. This CDR3 comprises 15 residues. The DNA of the CDR3 is TGTGCCAGCTCACCTTCCGACACAGCCTTTGGGGAGCAGTACTTC. Its protein is CASSPSDTAFGEQYF.

This chain connects TRBV5-5 to TRBJ2-7, with 9 bases fitting TRBD1. V gave up 2 bases and J gave up 4 bases; unmatched junction bases: 7. The CDR3 is 15 residues long. From germline, CDR1 is SGHKS and CDR2 YYEKEE (reference sequence). The CDR3 reads CASSFTGTGQYEQYF. The CDR3 DNA follows: TGTGCCAGCAGCTTCACCGGGACAGGGCAGTACGAGCAGTACTTC.

The chain combines TRBV5-1 with TRBJ2-1; D unresolved. The CDR3 consists of 15 residues. Germline CDR1 reads SGHRS; CDR2 reads YFSETQ. V was cut by 0 bases and J by 0 bases, with 7 bases left in between. CDR3 sequence: CASSLGHTSYNEQFF. CDR3 DNA: TGCGCCAGCAGCTTGGGGCACACCTCCTACAATGAGCAGTTCTTC.

This clone has just a few counts. This chain uses TRBV18 with TRBJ1-2; possibly TRBD1 for D (5 bases). The CDR3 is made up of 13 amino acids. Trimming took 6 bases from V and 4 from J, leaving 12 bases between them. The germline gives CDR1 KGHSH, CDR2 LQKENI. The CDR3 loop reads CASSPRDFYGYTF. The CDR3 coding sequence is TGTGCCAGCTCCCCCCGGGACTTCTATGGCTACACCTTC.

The chain joins TRBV6-5 to TRBJ2-3; maybe TRBD2 (6 bases). The V end was cut by 6 bases, the J end by 4 bases, with 14 bases between. Germline loops: CDR1 MNHEY, CDR2 SVGAGI. The CDR3 is 14 amino acids. CDR3 sequence reads: CASRNRGMADTQYF. The CDR3 DNA is TGTGCCAGCAGGAACCGGGGGATGGCAGATACGCAGTATTTT.